At least ten counts were recorded for the clone carrying this T cell receptor beta chain. The data derive from a study of early T cells in non-severe SARS-CoV-2 infection. Across the study: RNA in bulk from unsorted whole blood was sequenced, and chains were unpaired.

Unique molecular identifier tags were affixed to discrete cDNA molecules. TCRdb ran MiXCR on the 5' RACE reads and lists one entry per CDR3 protein. The data contain more than 65,000 distinct CDR3 sequences, less than 15% of them singletons. The germline CDR1 and CDR2 sequences are MGHRA and YSYEKL. The CDR3 loop spans 17 amino acids. After removal of 1 base from V and 5 bases from J, the junction contained 10 bases not matched to a gene. The chain is built from TRBV4-1 and TRBJ2-2; 7 nucleotides align to TRBD2. The specimen sequenced was whole blood. The receptor's source is an adult who was a healthcare worker with PCR-confirmed SARS-CoV-2 infection or an uninfected control (not recorded which). The CDR3 spells CASSQVARGRFTGELFF. The CDR3, as DNA: TGCGCCAGCAGCCAAGTCGCCCGCGGGAGATTTACCGGGGAGCTGTTTTTT.